One sample yielded the 2 T cell receptor beta chains listed below, sequenced in a study of T cell clonotyping in hematopoietic cell transplantation. TCRdb's table, derived via immunoSEQ multiplex PCR, lists solely in-frame clones and lacks some. The sample has fewer than 7,000 clones, 32% seen once. Sample: peripheral blood mononuclear cells, taken 30 days after allogeneic stem cell transplant. The receptor set was obtained from a female patient aged 50 to 65 who had an allogeneic stem cell transplant from an unrelated donor, so the T cells may come from the graft donor. Some clones in this sample may be carry-over from other donors' samples.

V gene TRBV30 combines with J gene TRBJ1-4; no firm D call. The CDR3 extends over 10 amino acids. Trimming removed 6 bases at V and 8 bases at J, with 7 bases between. CDR1 and CDR2 (germline): GTSNPN, SVGIG (reference sequence). CDR3 DNA sequence: TGTGCCTGTCTAGGGGAAAAACTGTTTTTT. It codes for CACLGEKLFF.

The J gene is TRBJ2-7, the V gene TRBV2, with 10 bases aligning to TRBD1. Unmatched junction bases numbered 13, after V lost 3 bases and J lost 5 bases. This CDR3 is 17 amino acids long. Germline V gives CDR1 SNHLY, CDR2 FYNNEI. CDR3 DNA: TGTGCCAGCAGTGATTTTTCGTCGGGACAGGGGCTGAACGAGCAGTACTTC. Encoded protein: CASSDFSSGQGLNEQYF.